A single sample gave rise to the 4 T cell receptor beta chains below, sequenced in a study of T cell responses to AZD1222 COVID-19 vaccine. Method: immunoSEQ multiplex PCR; TCRdb's copy keeps in-frame clones and lacks some. The top ten hold roughly 2.3% of the sample, which has some 96,000 clones, around 90% seen once. Sequences were derived from peripheral blood, sampled on day 0 of AZD1222 vaccination. These receptor sequences come from an adult in good health.

In its sample, this clone was seen a few times. This chain links TRBV9 with TRBJ2-7, with 8 positions matching TRBD2. CDR3 length: 17 residues. The germline V gene encodes CDR1 SGDLS and CDR2 YYNGEE. After removal of 4 bases from V and 5 bases from J, the junction contained 17 bases not matched to a gene. CDR3 nucleotides: TGTGCCAGCAGCCCCAGGGGAGGCGGGAGGATCCCCCACGAGCAGTACTTC. Residues: CASSPRGGGRIPHEQYF.

The chain recombines TRBV2 with TRBJ2-7; perhaps TRBD1 as D (6 bases). The CDR3 consists of 13 residues. Trimming pared 7 bases from V and 3 bases from J, leaving 13 bases between. Germline V lookup: CDR1 SNHLY, CDR2 FYNNEI. Here the CDR3 reads CASKRDRSYEQYF. The CDR3 coding sequence is TGTGCCAGCAAACGAGACAGGAGCTACGAGCAGTACTTC.

The J gene is TRBJ2-2, the V gene TRBV5-1; D is unclear. Trimming left V 0 bases short and J 1 base short, with 4 bases between. Germline V gene lookup returns CDR1 SGHRS and CDR2 YFSETQ. The CDR3 sequence is 14 residues long. The DNA of the CDR3 is TGCGCCAGCAGCTTGGGAGGGAACACCGGGGAGCTGTTTTTT. This codes for CASSLGGNTGELFF. Drawing the rest from reference TRBV5-1 and TRBJ2-2, the complete variable domain is KAGVTQTPRYLIKTRGQQVTLSCSPISGHRSVSWYQQTPGQGLQFLFEYFSETQRNKGNFPGRFSGRQFSNSRSEMNVSTLELGDSALYLCASSLGGNTGELFFGEGSRLTVL.

The chain's CDR3 is CASSYSIQANTEAFF. Written as DNA, the CDR3 is TGTGCCAGCAGTTACTCGATCCAAGCGAACACTGAAGCTTTCTTT. The chain links TRBV6-5 to TRBJ1-1; D is uncertain. Germline-derived CDR1 and CDR2 are MNHEY and SVGAGI. Trimming took 0 bases from V and 1 from J, leaving 9 bases between them. This CDR3 is built from 15 residues.